The source of this TCR beta chain is a study of shared clonotypes between healthy human individuals. Overall study results and limits: Sharing across a few donors was seen in roughly 5% of naive CD4 clonotypes. Generally, naive subsets (rather than memory subsets) showed larger estimated richness.

Naive CD8 isolation took CD45RO-negative cells positively selected for CCR7 and excluded terminally differentiated effector memory CD45RA+ cells. Sorted-subset replicate PCR reactions contained around 220 ng DNA, corresponding to some 29,000 T cell genomes. The assay was immunoSEQ multiplex PCR, and TCRdb's table has in-frame clones only and misses some. Seen here are about 590,000 clones, roughly 95% observed once, and the top ten hold 0.11%. CDR3 length equals 15 residues. Germline CDR1 is WNHNN and CDR2 is SYGVQD (reference sequence). V lost 0 bases and J lost 3, with 9 bases in between. As for this clone: Its matching antigen is unknown.

This clonotype originated in a woman between 25 and 40 years old in good health. The sample consisted of naive CD8+ T cells sorted from blood. The chain links TRBV10-1 to TRBJ2-1; D possibly corresponds to TRBD2 (6 bases). CDR3 nucleotide sequence: TGCGCCAGCAGTGAGTCTGGCGGGATCTACAATGAGCAGTTCTTC. This encodes CASSESGGIYNEQFF.